This record looks at one T cell receptor (beta chain) sequence and its context. The sample comes from a study of blood T cells in healthy people across ages. Through a sample-barcoded 5' primer and a J-beta primer mix, a second PCR was run for roughly 6 to 12 cycles. MiXCR, run by TCRdb on the 5' RACE reads, gives a single entry per CDR3 protein. The data hold about 640,000 distinct CDR3 sequences, with roughly 50% observed a single time. The sample comprised blood. The TCR originated in a man aged 55 to 70 in good health.

This CDR3 reads CASSARGDSKFF. CDR3 coding DNA: TGTGCCAGCAGCGCCAGGGGGGACAGTAAGTTCTTC. This sequence joins TRBV5-6 and TRBJ2-1; D might be TRBD1 (7 bases). CDR1 and CDR2 (germline): SGHDT, YYEEEE. This CDR3 spans 12 amino acids. Deletions cut 4 bases from V and 14 bases from J, with 16 bases between.